This T cell receptor beta chain came from a study of blood T cell repertoires in COVID-19. Study summary: Samples of COVID-19 (acute and convalescent) were obtained from the United States, Italy and Spain. The cDNA or gDNA used as material had been derived from T cells, B-cell-depleted T cells, or PBMCs.

In the study's own analysis: Cell counts per sample came from amplifying reference gene primers. Method: immunoSEQ multiplex PCR; TCRdb's copy keeps in-frame clones and lacks some. D and trimming come from the DNA, and the V and J calls and clone size come from that table. Of some 250,000 clones listed, 70% to 85% are singletons. This receptor was obtained from a woman of 80 years or more with acute or convalescent COVID-19. Material: peripheral blood.

CDR3 amino acids: CASSLASGGIKETQYF. The CDR3 DNA is TGTGCCAGCAGCTTAGCTAGCGGGGGTATTAAAGAGACCCAGTACTTC. The gene calls are TRBV7-6 and TRBJ2-5, with 9 bases aligning to TRBD2. Germline-derived CDR1 and CDR2 are SGHVS and FNYEAQ. The CDR3 has 16 residues. V dropped 0 bases and J dropped 3; count of bases not matched to a gene: 5.